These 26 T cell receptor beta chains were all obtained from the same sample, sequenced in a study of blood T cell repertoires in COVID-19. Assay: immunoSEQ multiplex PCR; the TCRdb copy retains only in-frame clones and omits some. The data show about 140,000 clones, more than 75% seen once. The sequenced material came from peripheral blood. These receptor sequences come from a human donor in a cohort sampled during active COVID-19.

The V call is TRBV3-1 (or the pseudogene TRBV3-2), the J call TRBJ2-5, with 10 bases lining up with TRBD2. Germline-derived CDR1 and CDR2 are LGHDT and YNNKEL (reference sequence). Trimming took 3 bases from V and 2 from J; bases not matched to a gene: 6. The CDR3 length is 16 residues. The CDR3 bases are TGTGCCAGCAGCCAGAGCGGGGGGGTACTTCAAGAGACCCAGTACTTC. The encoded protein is CASSQSGGVLQETQYF.

The CDR3 region is CATPDRADGYTF. The CDR3 nucleotides read TGTGCCACCCCGGACAGGGCAGACGGCTACACCTTC. The chain combines TRBV2 with TRBJ1-2; 8 nucleotides line up with TRBD1. This CDR3 is 12 amino acids long. CDR1 is SNHLY and CDR2 is FYNNEI in the germline V gene. V shed 10 bases and J 8 bases; nucleotides not matched to a gene: 9.

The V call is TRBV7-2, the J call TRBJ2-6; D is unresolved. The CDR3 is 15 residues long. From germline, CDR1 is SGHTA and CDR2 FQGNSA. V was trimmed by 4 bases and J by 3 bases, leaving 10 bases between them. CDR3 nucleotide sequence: TGTGCCAGCAGCTCCCCTTCCGTTGGGGCCAACGTCCTGACTTTC. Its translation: CASSSPSVGANVLTF.

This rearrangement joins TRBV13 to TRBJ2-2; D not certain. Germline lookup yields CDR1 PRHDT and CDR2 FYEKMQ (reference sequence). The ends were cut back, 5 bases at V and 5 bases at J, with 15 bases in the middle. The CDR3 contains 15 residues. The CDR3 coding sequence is TGTGCCAGCAGCCCTCCCCAGGCCGGTACCGGGGAGCTGTTTTTT. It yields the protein CASSPPQAGTGELFF.

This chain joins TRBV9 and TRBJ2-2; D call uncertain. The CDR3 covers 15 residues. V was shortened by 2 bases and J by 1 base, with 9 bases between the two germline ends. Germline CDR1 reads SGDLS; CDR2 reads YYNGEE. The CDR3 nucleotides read TGTGCCAGCAGCGTGGCCCCGAAGAACACCGGGGAGCTGTTTTTT. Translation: CASSVAPKNTGELFF.

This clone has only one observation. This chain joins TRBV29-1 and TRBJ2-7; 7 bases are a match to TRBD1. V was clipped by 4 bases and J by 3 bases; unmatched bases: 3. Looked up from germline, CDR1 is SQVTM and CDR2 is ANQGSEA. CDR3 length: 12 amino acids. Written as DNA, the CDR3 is TGCAGCGTTGCTTCAGGGGGCTACGAGCAGTACTTC. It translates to CSVASGGYEQYF.

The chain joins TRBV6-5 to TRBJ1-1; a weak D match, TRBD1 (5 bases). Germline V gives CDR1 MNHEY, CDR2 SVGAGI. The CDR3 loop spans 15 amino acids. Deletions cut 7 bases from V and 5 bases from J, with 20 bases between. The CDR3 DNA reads TGTGCCAGCAAGCAGGGTAGGCGGGAACGGACTGAAGCTTTCTTT. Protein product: CASKQGRRERTEAFF.

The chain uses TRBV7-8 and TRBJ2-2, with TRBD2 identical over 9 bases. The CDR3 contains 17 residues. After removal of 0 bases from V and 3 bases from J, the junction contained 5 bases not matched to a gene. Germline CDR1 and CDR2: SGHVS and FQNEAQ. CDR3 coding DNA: TGTGCCAGCAGCTTAGCGGGCGGGGGGGCCCACACCGGGGAGCTGTTTTTT. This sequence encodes CASSLAGGGAHTGELFF. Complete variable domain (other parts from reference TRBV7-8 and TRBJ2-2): GAGVSQSPRYKVAKRGQDVALRCDPISGHVSLFWYQQALGQGPEFLTYFQNEAQLDKSGLPSDRFFAERPEGSVSTLKIQRTQQEDSAVYLCASSLAGGGAHTGELFFGEGSRLTVL.

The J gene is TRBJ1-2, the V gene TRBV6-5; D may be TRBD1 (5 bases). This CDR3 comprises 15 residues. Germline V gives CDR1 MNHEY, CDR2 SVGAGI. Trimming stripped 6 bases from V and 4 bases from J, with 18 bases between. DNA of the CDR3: TGTGCCAGCAGACCCACCGGCAGGGCGGCCTATGGCTACACCTTC. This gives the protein CASRPTGRAAYGYTF.

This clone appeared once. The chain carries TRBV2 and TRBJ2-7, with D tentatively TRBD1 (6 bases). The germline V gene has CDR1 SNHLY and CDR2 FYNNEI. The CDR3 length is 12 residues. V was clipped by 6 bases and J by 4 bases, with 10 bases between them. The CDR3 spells CASRQGTYEQYF. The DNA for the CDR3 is TGTGCCAGCAGACAGGGAACATACGAGCAGTACTTC.

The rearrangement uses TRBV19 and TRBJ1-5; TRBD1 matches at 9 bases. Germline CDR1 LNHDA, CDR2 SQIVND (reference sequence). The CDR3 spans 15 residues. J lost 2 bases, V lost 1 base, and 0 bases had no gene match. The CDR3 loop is CASSIGQGGNQPQHF. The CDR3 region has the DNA TGTGCCAGTAGTATAGGACAGGGGGGCAATCAGCCCCAGCATTTT.

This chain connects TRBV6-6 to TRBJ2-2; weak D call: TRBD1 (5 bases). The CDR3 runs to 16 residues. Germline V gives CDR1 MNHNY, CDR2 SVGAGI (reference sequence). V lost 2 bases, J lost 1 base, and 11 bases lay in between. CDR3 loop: CASSYTQGRNTGELFF. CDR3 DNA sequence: TGTGCCAGCAGTTACACCCAGGGCCGGAACACCGGGGAGCTGTTTTTT.

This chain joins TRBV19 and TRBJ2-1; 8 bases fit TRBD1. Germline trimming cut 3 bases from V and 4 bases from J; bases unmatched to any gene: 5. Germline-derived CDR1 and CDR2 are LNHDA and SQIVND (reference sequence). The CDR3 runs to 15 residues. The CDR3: CASSMAGTGYNEQFF. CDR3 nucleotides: TGTGCCAGTAGTATGGCCGGGACAGGATACAATGAGCAGTTCTTC. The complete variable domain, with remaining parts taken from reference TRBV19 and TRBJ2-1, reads DGGITQSPKYLFRKEGQNVTLSCEQNLNHDAMYWYRQDPGQGLRLIYYSQIVNDFQKGDIAEGYSVSREKKESFPLTVTSAQKNPTAFYLCASSMAGTGYNEQFFGPGTRLTVL.

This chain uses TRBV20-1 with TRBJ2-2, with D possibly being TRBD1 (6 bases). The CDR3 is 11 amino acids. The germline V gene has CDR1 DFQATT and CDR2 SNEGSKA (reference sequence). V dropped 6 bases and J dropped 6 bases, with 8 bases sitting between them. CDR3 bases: TGCAGTGCCACAGGGCCCGGGGAGCTGTTTTTT. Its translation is CSATGPGELFF.

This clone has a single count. For the CDR3, the DNA is TGTGCCAGCAGCTTTTATATATATTTGGGACTAGCGGAATACAATGAGCAGTTCTTC. Amino acid sequence: CASSFYIYLGLAEYNEQFF. The V gene is TRBV7-9, the J gene TRBJ2-1; 11 bases fit TRBD2. J lost 4 bases, V lost 3 bases, and 14 bases had no gene match. Germline CDR1 SEHNR, CDR2 FQNEAQ (reference sequence). This CDR3 has 19 residues.

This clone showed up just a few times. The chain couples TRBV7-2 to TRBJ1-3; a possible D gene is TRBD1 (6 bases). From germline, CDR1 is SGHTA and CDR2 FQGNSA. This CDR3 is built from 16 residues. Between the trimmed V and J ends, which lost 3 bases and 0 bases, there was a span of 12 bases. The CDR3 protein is CASSFRTASSGNTIYF. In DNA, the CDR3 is TGTGCCAGCAGCTTCAGGACAGCGAGCTCTGGAAACACCATATATTTT.

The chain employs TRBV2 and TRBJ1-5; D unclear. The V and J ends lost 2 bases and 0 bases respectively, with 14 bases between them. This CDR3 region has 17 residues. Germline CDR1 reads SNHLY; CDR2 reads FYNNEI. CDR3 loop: CASSETALVNSNQPQHF. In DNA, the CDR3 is TGTGCCAGCAGTGAAACGGCCCTAGTCAATAGCAATCAGCCCCAGCATTTT. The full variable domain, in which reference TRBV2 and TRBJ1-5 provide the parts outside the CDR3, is EPEVTQTPSHQVTQMGQEVILRCVPISNHLYFYWYRQILGQKVEFLVSFYNNEISEKSEIFDDQFSVERPDGSNFTLKIRSTKLEDSAMYFCASSETALVNSNQPQHFGDGTRLSIL.

CDR3 amino acids: CASNLGGGKYNEQFF. CDR3 in DNA: TGTGCCAGCAACCTGGGAGGGGGGAAATACAATGAGCAGTTCTTC. V usage is TRBV11-2 and J usage is TRBJ2-1, with TRBD2 as a possible D gene (7 bases). The germline V gene has CDR1 SGHAT and CDR2 FQNNGV. The CDR3 is 15 amino acids. Between the trimmed V and J ends, which lost 7 bases and 4 bases, there was a span of 17 bases.

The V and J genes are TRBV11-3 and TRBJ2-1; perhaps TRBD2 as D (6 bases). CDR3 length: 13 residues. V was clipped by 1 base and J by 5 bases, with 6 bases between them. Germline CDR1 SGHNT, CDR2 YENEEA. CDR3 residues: CASSLGGDNEQFF. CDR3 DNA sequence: TGTGCCAGCAGCTTAGGGGGGGACAATGAGCAGTTCTTC.

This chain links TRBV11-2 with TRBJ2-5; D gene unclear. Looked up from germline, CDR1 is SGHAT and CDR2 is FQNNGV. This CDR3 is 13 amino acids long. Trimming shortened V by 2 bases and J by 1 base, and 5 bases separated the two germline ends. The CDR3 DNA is TGTGCCAGCAGCTTATTCCTCCAAGAGACCCAGTACTTC. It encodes CASSLFLQETQYF.

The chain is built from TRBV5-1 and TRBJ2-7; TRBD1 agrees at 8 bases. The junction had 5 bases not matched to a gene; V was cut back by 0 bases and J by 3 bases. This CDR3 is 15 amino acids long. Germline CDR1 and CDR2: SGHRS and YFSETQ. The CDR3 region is CASSLGTGKNYEQYF. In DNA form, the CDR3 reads TGCGCCAGCAGCTTGGGGACAGGGAAAAACTACGAGCAGTACTTC.

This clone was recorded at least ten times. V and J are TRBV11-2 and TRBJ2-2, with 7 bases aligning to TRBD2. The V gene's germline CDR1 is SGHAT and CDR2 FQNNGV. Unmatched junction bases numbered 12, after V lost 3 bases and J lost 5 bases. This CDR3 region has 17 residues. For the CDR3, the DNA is TGTGCCAGCAGCTTGGAACGCTCTAGCGGAGGGACCGGGGAGCTGTTTTTT. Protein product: CASSLERSSGGTGELFF.

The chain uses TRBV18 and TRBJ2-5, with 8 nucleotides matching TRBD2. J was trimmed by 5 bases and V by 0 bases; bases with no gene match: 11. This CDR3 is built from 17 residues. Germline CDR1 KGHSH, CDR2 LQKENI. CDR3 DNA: TGTGCCAGCTCACCACCGTTGGCCAGCGGGAGAATGGAGACCCAGTACTTC. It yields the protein CASSPPLASGRMETQYF.

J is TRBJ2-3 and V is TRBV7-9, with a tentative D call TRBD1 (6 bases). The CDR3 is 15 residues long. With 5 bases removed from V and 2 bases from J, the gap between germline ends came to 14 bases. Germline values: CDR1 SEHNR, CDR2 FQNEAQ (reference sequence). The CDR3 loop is CASSKSTGYTDTQYF. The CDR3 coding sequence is TGTGCCAGCAGCAAATCGACAGGCTACACAGATACGCAGTATTTT.

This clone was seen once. The CDR3 loop reads CASSPQGGANVLTF. The CDR3 DNA reads as TGTGCCAGCAGTCCCCAGGGGGGGGCCAACGTCCTGACTTTC. The V gene is TRBV6-5, the J gene TRBJ2-6, with D tentatively TRBD1 (6 bases). From germline, CDR1 is MNHEY and CDR2 SVGAGI. The V gene lost 5 bases and the J gene lost 4 bases, with 9 bases spanning the gap. This CDR3 is 14 amino acids long.

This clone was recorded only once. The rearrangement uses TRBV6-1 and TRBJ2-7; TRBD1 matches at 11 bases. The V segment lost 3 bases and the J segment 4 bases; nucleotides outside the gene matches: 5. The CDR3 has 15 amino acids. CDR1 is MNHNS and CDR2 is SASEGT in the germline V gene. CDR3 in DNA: TGTGCCAGCAGTGAGACGGGACAGGGGGGTTACGAGCAGTACTTC. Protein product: CASSETGQGGYEQYF.